This TCR beta chain was captured by sequencing in a study of OX40 agonist ivuxolimab in advanced cancers. About the study: At 65% to 90% male, the cohort had a mean age of about 60 years, ranging from about 23 to 79. Partial responses were achieved by three patients, one with hepatocellular carcinoma and two with cutaneous melanoma.

V was trimmed by 3 bases and J by 1 base, leaving 9 bases between them. CDR3 length: 14 amino acids. CDR1 and CDR2 from the germline V gene are SNHLY and FYNNEI. The assay was immunoSEQ multiplex PCR, and TCRdb's table has in-frame clones only and misses some. Of over 85,000 clones in the sample, roughly 90% are singletons; the top ten hold approximately 0.32%. The clonotype was recovered from an adult with an advanced solid tumor such as melanoma, head and neck, liver or kidney cancer. This sample comprised CD4+ or CD8+ T cells sorted from blood, obtained in a trial of the OX40 agonist ivuxolimab. The rearrangement links TRBV2 to TRBJ1-2; D is ambiguous. The CDR3 protein is CASSEARGNYGYTF. In DNA form, the CDR3 reads TGTGCCAGCAGTGAGGCGAGAGGTAACTATGGCTACACCTTC.